The rows below give T cell receptor beta chains drawn from one sample of a study of cytomegalovirus exposure and HLA in healthy donors. Data came from immunoSEQ multiplex PCR; TCRdb stores just in-frame clones and leaves some out. Of 150,000 to 200,000 clones listed, less than 90% were seen once; the top ten hold about 1.6%. Sequenced input: PBMCs. These receptors all stem from a man aged 45-60 years in good health and CMV-seronegative. The conserved cysteine and the conserved F or W are not part of the CDR3 here. Clone size appears in some rows only: once, few, many, or a class for an expanded clone.

TRBV18,NA,ASSHRTDEKLF
TRBV4-3,once,ASSQGGRGGEKLF
TRBV4-1,NA,ASSQERTSGTYEQY
TRBV15,NA,ATSRDRGYEQY
TRBV6-5,NA,ASRDTGFYGYT
TRBV19,once,ASSIARLVWNEQF
TRBV12-5,NA,ASGVGLAGGYQETQY
TRBV19,NA,ASDYLGRPY
TRBV6-5,NA,ASSPQGKGNQPQH
TRBV19,NA,ASSARQGYGYT
TRBV6-1,NA,ASRERRLAGAQETQY
TRBV6-5,NA,ASSYLQGRTGELF
TRBV7-9,few,ASSWDRGSQPQH
TRBV7-6,NA,ASSPRQGYGYT
TRBV6-5,NA,ASTGTSFQETQY
TRBV4-2,NA,ASSLELQGNNQPQH
TRBV19,NA,ASSIDHPPGLAGDEQF
TRBV11-2,NA,ASSLRFYRADGELF
TRBV9,NA,ASSGPGTEAF
TRBV9,NA,ASSVASVPYEQY
TRBV6-5,NA,ASSTPVRETQY
TRBV5-1,once,ASSLIQDSYNEQF
TRBV10-3,NA,AIGQYTDTQY
TRBV7-3,NA,ASSLVSGNTGELF
TRBV19,NA,ASRGGQGLNQPQH
TRBV5-6,few,ASSSGTGGEKLF
TRBV30,NA,ACQGTNYGYT
TRBV6-6,NA,ASTNSGGGDEQY
TRBV19,once,ASSIAGSPGYT
TRBV6-6,NA,ASSYSQGDEQF
TRBV5-1,NA,ASSLPKAGPNYEQY
TRBV9,NA,ASSAQGQVTEAF
TRBV4-1,NA,ASSQADSLKVKNIQY
TRBV7-7,few,ASSFASGPNNEQF
TRBV7-9,once,ASSRDRGIHYGYT
TRBV14,NA,ASSQDSGLAARTDTQY
TRBV7-6,NA,ASSPVRTSTDTQY
TRBV4-2,NA,ASSPTSGGRDTQY
TRBV7-2,NA,ASSGGAGQQTQY
TRBV7-2,NA,ASSSYYNSEQF
TRBV19,NA,ASSTGGRSTNEKLF
TRBV7-2,NA,ASSWSSGGETQY
TRBV6-4,NA,ASSDSRGAGGKQF